These T cell receptor beta chains were read from a single sample in a study of response to subunit inactivated influenza vaccine. TCRdb ran MiXCR on the RT-PCR reads and lists one entry per CDR3 protein. The table includes 600,000 to 850,000 distinct CDR3 sequences, approximately 14% detected once. This sample comprised PBMCs from blood, obtained roughly 15 days before vaccination. The source is a man aged 45 to 65 who received an inactivated influenza vaccine. The conserved cysteine and the conserved F or W are not part of the CDR3 here. Fields, in order: J gene, V gene, CDR3 protein.

j_gene: TRBJ1-1
v_gene: TRBV11-2
CDR3aa: ASSSTGSGRANTEAF

j_gene: TRBJ2-3
v_gene: TRBV12-5
CDR3aa: ASRDPGQAADTQY

j_gene: TRBJ2-1
v_gene: TRBV13
CDR3aa: ASSPHSGRAYNEQF

j_gene: TRBJ1-2
v_gene: TRBV7-9
CDR3aa: ASSSGQLLSGEGYT

j_gene: TRBJ2-7
v_gene: TRBV28
CDR3aa: ASSTSGLLYEQY

j_gene: TRBJ2-2
v_gene: TRBV12-3/TRBV12-4
CDR3aa: ASSPPPGQGAGELF

j_gene: TRBJ2-4
v_gene: TRBV12-3/TRBV12-4
CDR3aa: ASSLAAIAKNIQY

j_gene: TRBJ2-7
v_gene: TRBV6-1
CDR3aa: ASSEVRFYEQY

j_gene: TRBJ2-7
v_gene: TRBV28
CDR3aa: ASSLHSTGINEQY

j_gene: TRBJ2-5
v_gene: TRBV11-1
CDR3aa: ASSPGWETQY

j_gene: TRBJ2-7
v_gene: TRBV29-1
CDR3aa: SVAGLAGVYEQY

j_gene: TRBJ2-1
v_gene: TRBV4-2
CDR3aa: ASSQASGAFDEQF

j_gene: TRBJ1-2
v_gene: TRBV4-1
CDR3aa: ASSQDLLVGYT

j_gene: TRBJ2-1
v_gene: TRBV27
CDR3aa: ASSPTAGGFDEQF

j_gene: TRBJ2-1
v_gene: TRBV15
CDR3aa: ATSSGGGPYNEQF

j_gene: TRBJ2-7
v_gene: TRBV6-1
CDR3aa: ASRHRTGLAGGTYEQY

j_gene: TRBJ2-1
v_gene: TRBV20-1
CDR3aa: SARPLAGGLYNEQF

j_gene: TRBJ2-7
v_gene: TRBV20-1
CDR3aa: SASRLQGFSYEQY

j_gene: TRBJ2-5
v_gene: TRBV2
CDR3aa: ASKIGLAQTQY

j_gene: TRBJ2-7
v_gene: TRBV30
CDR3aa: AWSSDRYEQY

j_gene: TRBJ2-7
v_gene: TRBV4-3
CDR3aa: ASSQENYGPGEQY

j_gene: TRBJ2-3
v_gene: TRBV11-2
CDR3aa: ASSLDGLAVNTQY

j_gene: TRBJ2-7
v_gene: TRBV21-1
CDR3aa: ASSYRGSSDTYEQY

j_gene: TRBJ2-5
v_gene: TRBV29-1
CDR3aa: SVGRAGETQY

j_gene: TRBJ2-7
v_gene: TRBV6-5
CDR3aa: ASSYSNPQALDEQY

j_gene: TRBJ2-6
v_gene: TRBV6-2/TRBV6-3
CDR3aa: ASSYDYSGANVLT

j_gene: TRBJ2-5
v_gene: TRBV5-1
CDR3aa: ASSLDGQGETQY

j_gene: TRBJ2-1
v_gene: TRBV12-3/TRBV12-4
CDR3aa: ASSLEPGLGFEQF

j_gene: TRBJ2-2
v_gene: TRBV6-1
CDR3aa: ASIPGQGSTGELF

j_gene: TRBJ2-1
v_gene: TRBV20-1
CDR3aa: SATLGYEQF

j_gene: TRBJ1-6
v_gene: TRBV4-3
CDR3aa: ASSQEAAGKNSPLH

j_gene: TRBJ2-3
v_gene: TRBV20-1
CDR3aa: SARDPRGTDTQY

j_gene: TRBJ2-7
v_gene: TRBV7-2
CDR3aa: ASSRSPGQGPYEQY

j_gene: TRBJ2-2
v_gene: TRBV6-2/TRBV6-3
CDR3aa: ASSPGRAWRRDNTGELF

j_gene: TRBJ2-7
v_gene: TRBV28
CDR3aa: ASSPVRTGEFGEQY

j_gene: TRBJ2-5
v_gene: TRBV5-4
CDR3aa: ASSTPAGLRETQY

j_gene: TRBJ2-7
v_gene: TRBV20-1
CDR3aa: SARDNFYEQY

j_gene: TRBJ2-2
v_gene: TRBV25-1
CDR3aa: ASSGYTGELF

j_gene: TRBJ2-5
v_gene: TRBV12-3/TRBV12-4
CDR3aa: ASSFSWGQGGGRETQY

j_gene: TRBJ2-1
v_gene: TRBV20-1
CDR3aa: SASTGENEQF

j_gene: TRBJ1-4
v_gene: TRBV5-1
CDR3aa: ASSLWSYNEKLF

j_gene: TRBJ2-2
v_gene: TRBV12-3/TRBV12-4
CDR3aa: ASSSRTGLAGITNTGELF

j_gene: TRBJ1-4
v_gene: TRBV7-9
CDR3aa: ASSFGATNEKLF

j_gene: TRBJ2-7
v_gene: TRBV18
CDR3aa: ASSPTQAGTYEQY

j_gene: TRBJ2-2
v_gene: TRBV6-2/TRBV6-3
CDR3aa: AARTSGGELF

j_gene: TRBJ1-1
v_gene: TRBV4-2
CDR3aa: ASSQGGQGGVAF

j_gene: TRBJ2-1
v_gene: TRBV10-3
CDR3aa: AIMGNNNEQF

j_gene: TRBJ2-5
v_gene: TRBV12-3/TRBV12-4
CDR3aa: ASSLRSGRETQY

j_gene: TRBJ2-3
v_gene: TRBV20-1
CDR3aa: SARGDSDTQY

j_gene: TRBJ2-3
v_gene: TRBV11-3
CDR3aa: ASSPQGATSTDTQY

j_gene: TRBJ1-3
v_gene: TRBV4-2
CDR3aa: ASSQDLPISGNTIY

j_gene: TRBJ2-1
v_gene: TRBV12-3/TRBV12-4
CDR3aa: ASSFGRSSYNEQF

j_gene: TRBJ2-2
v_gene: TRBV7-9
CDR3aa: AGWGHPNTGELF

j_gene: TRBJ1-3
v_gene: TRBV20-1
CDR3aa: SAPGGLRSGNTIY

j_gene: TRBJ2-1
v_gene: TRBV7-2
CDR3aa: ASSLAYRVGVEQF

j_gene: TRBJ2-1
v_gene: TRBV5-1
CDR3aa: ASSETSGGYNEQF

j_gene: TRBJ1-2
v_gene: TRBV25-1
CDR3aa: ASSDVHYYGYT

j_gene: TRBJ2-1
v_gene: TRBV6-5
CDR3aa: ASSYSRDSPEQF

j_gene: TRBJ1-1
v_gene: TRBV13
CDR3aa: ASSLAWSWTGEHTEAF